The 4 T cell receptor beta chains given below trace back to one sample, sequenced in a study of siplizumab effects on memory and regulatory T cells. Produced via immunoSEQ multiplex PCR; TCRdb's table is partial and in-frame only. The sample contains over 100,000 clones, 92% of which appear only once. Sample: Tregs sorted from blood. These receptors came from a human donor in good health.

The CDR3 region is CASSLLFAGMETQYF. CDR3 sequence (DNA): TGTGCCAGCAGCTTACTTTTTGCAGGGATGGAGACCCAGTACTTC. The V gene is TRBV7-8, the J gene TRBJ2-5, with D tentatively TRBD1 (5 bases). The CDR3 runs 15 residues. CDR1 is SGHVS and CDR2 is FQNEAQ in the germline V gene. The V gene lost 2 bases and the J gene lost 5 bases, with 15 bases spanning the gap.

The rearrangement links TRBV18 to TRBJ1-3; TRBD1 matches at 9 bases. This CDR3 spans 17 amino acids. J was trimmed by 1 base and V by 0 bases; bases with no gene match: 4. Germline CDR1 reads KGHSH; CDR2 reads LQKENI. The CDR3, as DNA: TGTGCCAGCTCACCACCCTACGGGACAGGGTCTGGAAACACCATATATTTT. Translating it yields CASSPPYGTGSGNTIYF.

This rearrangement joins TRBV27 to TRBJ2-1, with D possibly being TRBD2 (5 bases). V lost 5 bases and J lost 12, with 14 bases in between. The germline CDR1 and CDR2 sequences are MNHEY and SMNVEV (reference sequence). This CDR3 region has 12 residues. CDR3 sequence reads: CASSTYRGGQFF. The CDR3 nucleotides are TGTGCCAGCAGTACATATCGAGGAGGGCAGTTCTTC.

The V and J genes are TRBV14 and TRBJ2-7; possible D gene TRBD2, 5 bases. Germline CDR1 SGHDN, CDR2 FVKESK. This CDR3 is built from 11 residues. The V gene lost 1 base and the J gene lost 10 bases, with 8 bases spanning the gap. In DNA form, the CDR3 reads TGTGCCAGCAGCCAAGTCGGGGAACAGTACTTC. Amino acids: CASSQVGEQYF.